The 28 T cell receptor beta chains in this list originate from one sample, sequenced in a study of CD8 T cells in Susac syndrome. An input of about 0.5 to 1 ug of RNA was subjected to reverse transcription using random hexamers. A single record per CDR3 protein comes from TCRdb applying MiXCR to the immunoSEQ multiplex PCR reads. Of 55,000 to 75,000 distinct CDR3 sequences listed, about 92% were seen once; the top ten hold more than 0.13%. The sequencing input was CD4+ T cells from PBMCs. The origin of the receptors is a human donor with Susac syndrome.

This clonotype was detected only once. J is TRBJ1-1 and V is TRBV29-1; D gene ambiguous. Germline V gives CDR1 SQVTM, CDR2 ANQGSEA. V lost 7 bases and J lost 2, with 5 bases in between. This CDR3 spans 10 amino acids. The CDR3 protein is CSALNTEAFF. In DNA form, the CDR3 reads TGCAGCGCCTTAAACACTGAAGCTTTCTTT.

The chain recombines TRBV5-8 with TRBJ2-7; D not certain. The CDR3 runs to 12 residues. V was cut by 4 bases and J by 3 bases, with 8 bases left in between. Germline values: CDR1 SGHTS, CDR2 YDEGEE. The CDR3 is CASSTAFYEQYF. The CDR3 DNA sequence: TGTGCCAGCAGCACAGCGTTCTACGAGCAGTACTTC.

Here the CDR3 reads CASLPPVGQGRTEAFF. The CDR3 DNA sequence: TGTGCCAGCCTTCCCCCCGTGGGACAGGGAAGGACTGAAGCTTTCTTT. V is TRBV28 and J is TRBJ1-1; 9 nucleotides agree with TRBD1. The CDR3 sequence is 16 residues long. The germline V gene has CDR1 MDHEN and CDR2 SYDVKM. Trimming removed 8 bases from V and 5 bases from J; junction bases left unmatched: 15.

The V gene is TRBV7-2, the J gene TRBJ2-3; tentatively, D is TRBD2 (6 bases). The CDR3 is 14 amino acids. Germline CDR1 and CDR2: SGHTA and FQGNSA. Trimming shortened V by 5 bases and J by 7 bases, and 16 bases separated the two germline ends. The CDR3 protein is CASSRTQRGNTQYF. The CDR3 region has the DNA TGTGCCAGCAGCAGGACTCAACGCGGGAATACGCAGTATTTT.

V gene TRBV18 combines with J gene TRBJ1-3; tentative D call: TRBD1 (5 bases). The germline gives CDR1 KGHSH, CDR2 LQKENI. CDR3 length equals 16 residues. V lost 0 bases, J lost 2 bases, and 11 bases lay in between. CDR3 DNA sequence: TGTGCCAGCTCACCACCGGGAGGGGCAGCTGGAAACACCATATATTTT. Its protein is CASSPPGGAAGNTIYF.

This clonotype showed up just once. The chain has TRBV19 and TRBJ2-7, with D tentatively TRBD2 (5 bases). With 5 bases removed from V and 1 base from J, the gap between germline ends came to 15 bases. From germline, CDR1 is LNHDA and CDR2 SQIVND (reference sequence). The CDR3 loop spans 15 amino acids. The CDR3 DNA is TGTGCCAGTAGTGCCACCAGCCGGGATTCCTACGAGCAGTACTTC. As protein: CASSATSRDSYEQYF.

This chain joins TRBV7-2 and TRBJ2-5, with 9 bases fitting TRBD2. Germline CDR1 is SGHTA and CDR2 is FQGNSA. The CDR3 is made up of 16 amino acids. V lost 5 bases and J lost 4; bases outside the gene matches: 11. This CDR3 is CASSGTKAGGLETQYF. The CDR3 region has the DNA TGTGCCAGCAGCGGGACAAAAGCGGGGGGTTTAGAGACCCAGTACTTC.

V is TRBV6-5 and J is TRBJ2-7; D gene uncertain. Trimming cost V 0 bases and J 2 bases, with 11 bases left between them. CDR1 and CDR2 (germline): MNHEY, SVGAGI. The CDR3 has 15 amino acids. The CDR3 here is CASSYSPGNPYEQYF. In nucleotides, the CDR3 is TGTGCCAGCAGTTACTCCCCGGGCAACCCCTACGAGCAGTACTTC.

The chain combines TRBV20-1 with TRBJ2-7, with D unclear. Per germline, CDR1 DFQATT and CDR2 SNEGSKA (reference sequence). Deletions cut 8 bases from V and 3 bases from J, with 14 bases between. The CDR3 runs 12 residues. This CDR3 reads CSPDGRSYEQYF. The CDR3 DNA reads as TGCAGTCCTGATGGACGGAGCTACGAGCAGTACTTC.

This clonotype was picked up one time. This rearrangement joins TRBV7-9 to TRBJ2-3, with no clear D. CDR3 size: 13 residues. Trimming cost V 5 bases and J 1 base, with 7 bases left between them. Germline CDR1 reads SEHNR; CDR2 reads FQNEAQ (reference sequence). DNA of the CDR3: TGTGCCAGCAGCCCGTGGGGCACAGATACGCAGTATTTT. This codes for CASSPWGTDTQYF.

The V and J genes are TRBV20-1 and TRBJ2-1; D is possibly TRBD1 or TRBD2 (5 bases each). This CDR3 spans 15 amino acids. Germline V lookup: CDR1 DFQATT, CDR2 SNEGSKA (reference sequence). With 2 bases removed from V and 7 bases from J, the gap between germline ends came to 18 bases. DNA for the CDR3: TGCAGTGCTAGAAGCATGAGGGGACCGCCTAATGAGCAGTTCTTC. The encoded protein is CSARSMRGPPNEQFF.

V is TRBV10-3 and J is TRBJ1-2, with 7 bases fitting TRBD1. CDR3 size: 13 residues. From germline, CDR1 is ENHRY and CDR2 SYGVKD. After removal of 4 bases from V and 6 bases from J, the junction contained 5 bases not matched to a gene. The CDR3 loop is CAISGQGIDGYTF. In DNA form, the CDR3 reads TGTGCCATCAGTGGACAGGGAATAGATGGCTACACCTTC.

This sequence joins TRBV20-1 and TRBJ2-3; 12 nucleotides match TRBD2. V shed 6 bases and J 2 bases; nucleotides not matched to a gene: 3. The CDR3 length is 14 residues. Germline-derived CDR1 and CDR2 are DFQATT and SNEGSKA (reference sequence). The CDR3 loop is CSATSGGFTDTQYF. Here the CDR3 DNA reads TGCAGTGCAACTAGCGGGGGGTTCACAGATACGCAGTATTTT.

The chain recombines TRBV7-2 with TRBJ2-5; D gene unclear. The CDR3 has 13 amino acids. Germline CDR1 is SGHTA and CDR2 is FQGNSA. With 7 bases removed from V and 4 bases from J, the gap between germline ends came to 13 bases. The CDR3 spells CASTPVSGETQYF. CDR3 DNA: TGTGCCAGCACCCCGGTCAGTGGAGAGACCCAGTACTTC.

The chain is built from TRBV7-2 and TRBJ2-3; no reliable D call. Germline assignment: CDR1 SGHTA and CDR2 FQGNSA. This CDR3 contains 13 residues. The V and J ends lost 1 base and 6 bases respectively, with 8 bases between them. This CDR3 is CASSLGARDTQYF. CDR3 DNA sequence: TGTGCCAGCAGCTTAGGGGCGAGGGATACGCAGTATTTT.

This sequence joins TRBV20-1 and TRBJ1-5; D gene uncertain. CDR1 and CDR2 (germline): DFQATT, SNEGSKA (reference sequence). This CDR3 has 15 amino acids. Trimming took off 3 bases at V and 1 base at J, with 13 bases between the two ends. The DNA for the CDR3 is TGCAGTGCTAGGGTAGGGTTGGGGAGCAATCAGCCCCAGCATTTT. Its protein product is CSARVGLGSNQPQHF.

This clonotype was recorded once. This rearrangement joins TRBV5-1 to TRBJ2-7; TRBD1 might be the D (6 bases). CDR1 and CDR2 (germline): SGHRS, YFSETQ. The CDR3 runs 15 residues. Between the trimmed V and J ends, which lost 4 bases and 6 bases, there was a span of 20 bases. CDR3 bases: TGCGCCAGCAGCCCCAGGCAGGGGAGAGGGGCCGAGCAGTACTTC. This gives the protein CASSPRQGRGAEQYF.

The chain combines TRBV7-2 with TRBJ2-7; D gene ambiguous. Trimming pared 1 base from V and 10 bases from J, leaving 14 bases between. This CDR3 has 13 residues. CDR1 and CDR2 from the germline V gene are SGHTA and FQGNSA. Written as DNA, the CDR3 is TGTGCCAGCAGCTTAGAGTATTGGGCGGAACAGTACTTC. Translated, it gives CASSLEYWAEQYF. Based on the CDR3 plus reference TRBV7-2 and TRBJ2-7, the full variable domain is GAGVSQSPSNKVTEKGKDVELRCDPISGHTALYWYRQSLGQGLEFLIYFQGNSAPDKSGLPSDRFSAERTGGSVSTLTIQRTQQEDSAVYLCASSLEYWAEQYFGPGTRLTVT.

This chain connects TRBV3-1 to TRBJ2-5; D is undetermined. This CDR3 spans 11 amino acids. V was pared by 6 bases and J by 5 bases, with 7 bases between. The V gene's germline CDR1 is LGHDT and CDR2 YNNKEL (reference sequence). The CDR3 region has the DNA TGTGCCAGCAGTCGGATCGAGACCCAGTACTTC. This codes for CASSRIETQYF.

The chain uses TRBV12-3 or TRBV12-4 and TRBJ2-5; TRBD2 matches at 11 bases. This CDR3 contains 17 residues. V lost 2 bases and J lost 1; bases outside the gene matches: 6. The CDR3 bases are TGTGCCAGCAGTTTATATATAGCGGGGGGGCCCCAAGAGACCCAGTACTTC. Its protein is CASSLYIAGGPQETQYF.

This CDR3 is CASRQGIEAFF. The DNA of the CDR3 is TGTGCCAGCAGACAGGGGATTGAAGCTTTCTTT. The chain employs TRBV28 and TRBJ1-1; 7 bases map to TRBD1. Germline lookup yields CDR1 MDHEN and CDR2 SYDVKM. The CDR3 totals 11 residues. The junction had 2 bases not matched to a gene; V was cut back by 6 bases and J by 7 bases.

V and J are TRBV7-2 and TRBJ2-2, with 7 bases fitting TRBD1. Germline V gene data show CDR1 as SGHTA and CDR2 as FQGNSA. The CDR3 sequence is 15 residues long. The J segment lost 4 bases and the V segment lost 0 bases, leaving 2 bases of the junction unmatched. The CDR3 bases are TGTGCCAGCAGCTTAGCGGCAGGGGGCACCGGGGAGCTGTTTTTT. Its protein is CASSLAAGGTGELFF.

The CDR3 here is CSAGPGLVMRETQYF. As DNA, the CDR3 is TGCAGTGCGGGACCGGGACTAGTAATGCGGGAGACCCAGTACTTC. This chain connects TRBV20-1 to TRBJ2-5, with TRBD2 identical over 8 bases. Germline CDR1 reads DFQATT; CDR2 reads SNEGSKA (reference sequence). V lost 6 bases to trimming and J lost 5 bases; unmatched junction nucleotides: 14. This CDR3 has 15 residues.

The V gene is TRBV7-3, the J gene TRBJ1-1, with a tentative D call TRBD1 (5 bases). This CDR3 has 15 residues. Germline V gene lookup returns CDR1 SGHTA and CDR2 FQGTGA. V lost 5 bases, J lost 2 bases, and 15 bases lay in between. CDR3 coding DNA: TGTGCCAGCAGCCCCGCGGGGGGGTTTAACACTGAAGCTTTCTTT. Residues: CASSPAGGFNTEAFF. The complete variable domain, with remaining parts taken from reference TRBV7-3 and TRBJ1-1, reads GAGVSQTPSNKVTEKGKYVELRCDPISGHTALYWYRQSLGQGPEFLIYFQGTGAADDSGLPNDRFFAVRPEGSVSTLKIQRTERGDSAVYLCASSPAGGFNTEAFFGQGTRLTVV.

The rearrangement joins TRBV7-9 to TRBJ2-1; no definite D call. V was clipped by 6 bases and J by 2 bases, with 14 bases between them. This CDR3 has 15 amino acids. CDR1 and CDR2 from the germline V gene are SEHNR and FQNEAQ (reference sequence). CDR3 sequence (DNA): TGTGCCAGCAGGCTAGGCAGCGCGGCCTACAATGAGCAGTTCTTC. This gives the protein CASRLGSAAYNEQFF.

CDR3 nucleotide sequence: TGCGCCAGCAGCTTGCTCAGGGGGGACACTGAAGCTTTCTTT. As protein: CASSLLRGDTEAFF. This chain links TRBV5-1 with TRBJ1-1; 7 nucleotides line up with TRBD1. Germline assignment: CDR1 SGHRS and CDR2 YFSETQ. The CDR3 consists of 14 residues. With V trimmed by 1 base and J by 3 bases, 3 bases remained unmatched.

J is TRBJ2-3 and V is TRBV20-1, with D possibly matching TRBD2 (6 bases). The ends were cut back, 3 bases at V and 4 bases at J, with 17 bases in the middle. This CDR3 is 15 amino acids long. From germline, CDR1 is DFQATT and CDR2 SNEGSKA (reference sequence). CDR3 region: CSASDARGPSDTQYF. CDR3 coding DNA: TGCAGTGCTAGTGATGCGCGGGGCCCCTCAGATACGCAGTATTTT.

The rearrangement joins TRBV18 to TRBJ2-5; 8 positions match TRBD2. This CDR3 region has 16 residues. Trimming cost V 1 base and J 5 bases; bases outside gene matches: 9. Germline-derived CDR1 and CDR2 are KGHSH and LQKENI. DNA of the CDR3: TGTGCCAGCTCACCACGAAGCGGGGGACGCGGCGAGACCCAGTACTTC. Protein: CASSPRSGGRGETQYF.